This T cell receptor (beta chain) is from a study of cytomegalovirus exposure and HLA in healthy donors. Whole-study findings and limits: The study put 160 or so TCR beta chains on its list as cytomegalovirus-associated. Many donors shared some public TCRs, even though most TCR sequences were rare.

TCRdb's copy holds only in-frame clones and misses some; the assay was immunoSEQ multiplex PCR. The table shows some 170,000 clones, with about 89% occurring only once. The CDR3 covers 14 residues. Germline loops: CDR1 SGHNT, CDR2 YYREEE (reference sequence). With V trimmed by 4 bases and J by 2 bases, 6 bases remained unmatched. Of note for this clone: Its antigen is as yet unknown.

The sequenced sample consisted of PBMCs. V is TRBV5-4 and J is TRBJ2-7, with TRBD1 identical over 7 bases. The sequence derives from a man younger than 40 in good health and CMV-seropositive. Written as DNA, the CDR3 is TGTGCCAGCAGCCATGGGGACAGAACCTACGAGCAGTACTTC. Amino acids: CASSHGDRTYEQYF.